This T cell receptor beta chain was sequenced in a study of technical replicates of blood from several donors. In germline, CDR1 is SGHRS, CDR2 YFSETQ. The CDR3 covers 14 residues. V lost 4 bases to trimming and J lost 4 bases, with 14 bases between them. The table came from immunoSEQ multiplex PCR; TCRdb's copy has only in-frame clones and leaves some out. The table includes around 60,000 clones, 75% to 90% detected once. This chain links TRBV5-1 with TRBJ2-5; D possibly corresponds to TRBD2 (6 bases). The TCR sequence derives from a human donor in good health. Some clones in this sample may be carry-over from other donors' samples. The sample was PBMCs. CDR3 DNA: TGCGCCAGCAGCACCGGGACTGGAGGAGAGACCCAGTACTTC. Translated: CASSTGTGGETQYF.